This T cell receptor (beta chain) was recorded in a study of blood T cell repertoires in COVID-19. Study in general: Donors in the United States, Italy and Spain gave samples during acute or convalescent COVID-19. PBMCs, B-cell-depleted T cells, or T cells were the source of the cDNA or gDNA that made up the material.

The Seattle site enrolled patients during active infection and followed them longitudinally. Methods used by the authors: Estimates of nucleated cell counts were drawn from the amplification of reference gene primers. Only in-frame clones appear in the TCRdb table, and some are missing; sequencing was by immunoSEQ multiplex PCR. The DNA was the basis for D and trimming; V, J and clone size are from that table. The data hold a few hundred thousand clones, with 65% to 90% observed a single time. The receptor comes from a woman aged 70-85 years with COVID-19, enrolled during active disease. The material sequenced was peripheral blood.

Here the CDR3 reads CASSYRTGATNEKLFF. The CDR3 bases are TGTGCCAGCAGTTACAGGACAGGGGCAACTAATGAAAAACTGTTTTTT. The genes are TRBV6-5 and TRBJ1-4, with 9 bases matching TRBD1. V dropped 2 bases and J dropped 0; count of bases not matched to a gene: 1. The CDR3 contains 16 residues. Germline-derived CDR1 and CDR2 are MNHEY and SVGAGI.